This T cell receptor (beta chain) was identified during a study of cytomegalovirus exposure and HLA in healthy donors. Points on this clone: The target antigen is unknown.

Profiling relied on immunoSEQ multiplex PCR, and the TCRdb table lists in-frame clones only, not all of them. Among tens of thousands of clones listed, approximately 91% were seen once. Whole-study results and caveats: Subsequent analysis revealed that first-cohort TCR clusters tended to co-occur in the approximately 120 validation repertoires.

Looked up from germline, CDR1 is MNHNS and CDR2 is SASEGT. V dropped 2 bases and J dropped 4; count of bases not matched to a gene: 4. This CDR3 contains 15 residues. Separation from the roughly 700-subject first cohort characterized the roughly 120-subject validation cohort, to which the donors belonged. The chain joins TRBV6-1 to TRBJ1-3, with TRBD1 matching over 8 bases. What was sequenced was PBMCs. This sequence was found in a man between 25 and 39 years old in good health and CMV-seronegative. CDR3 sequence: CASSETTGGGNTIYF. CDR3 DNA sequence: TGTGCCAGCAGTGAAACCACAGGGGGAGGAAACACCATATATTTT.